This paragraph covers one T cell receptor beta chain sequence. The sample is drawn from a study of blood T cell repertoires in COVID-19. Only in-frame clones appear in the TCRdb table, and some are missing; sequencing was by immunoSEQ multiplex PCR. The table shows roughly 140,000 clones, with 80% occurring only once. Sequencing was performed on peripheral blood. This receptor was identified in a man in his fifties or sixties with active or convalescent COVID-19.

The CDR3 loop is CASSRVSGNTIYF. In nucleotides, the CDR3 is TGTGCCAGTAGTAGAGTCTCTGGAAACACCATATATTTT. The V and J genes are TRBV19 and TRBJ1-3, with D unresolved. V lost 4 bases and J lost 0, with 4 bases in between. The V gene's germline CDR1 is LNHDA and CDR2 SQIVND (reference sequence). This CDR3 is built from 13 residues.